Shown below are 12 T cell receptor beta chains from a single sample sequenced in a study of blood T cell repertoires in COVID-19. The assay was immunoSEQ multiplex PCR, and TCRdb's table has in-frame clones only and misses some. The sample lists under 150,000 clones, about 87% occurring once. The source material was PBMCs or T cells enriched from blood (not recorded which). The receptor set was obtained from a man aged 45-65 years in a cohort exposed to, infected with or recovered from COVID-19 (not recorded which).

The rearrangement links TRBV18 to TRBJ2-1; the D gene is possibly TRBD1 (5 bases). Germline V gives CDR1 KGHSH, CDR2 LQKENI. The CDR3 is made up of 13 amino acids. Trimming removed 5 bases at V and 7 bases at J, with 12 bases between. The CDR3 DNA reads TGTGCCAGCTCATCCGCCAGGGCGAATGAGCAGTTCTTC. Translation: CASSSARANEQFF.

V gene TRBV7-2 combines with J gene TRBJ1-2, with no clear D. The CDR3 length is 13 residues. The V end lost 1 base, the J end lost 8 bases, and 11 bases lay between the germline ends. Germline CDR1 is SGHTA and CDR2 is FQGNSA. The CDR3 DNA sequence: TGTGCCAGCAGCTTAGACCGGAGTTCGGGCTACACCTTC. This gives the protein CASSLDRSSGYTF.

V gene TRBV7-8 combines with J gene TRBJ1-4, with D possibly being TRBD1 (6 bases). This CDR3 region has 14 residues. V lost 5 bases and J 8 bases, leaving 15 bases between the germline ends. Germline-derived CDR1 and CDR2 are SGHVS and FQNEAQ. The CDR3, as DNA: TGTGCCAGCAGCGTCCAGGGGCCTGGGGAAAAACTGTTTTTT. Translation: CASSVQGPGEKLFF.

This clone was counted a single time. The V call is TRBV27, the J call TRBJ1-2, with D tentatively TRBD1 (5 bases). This CDR3 has 15 residues. CDR1 and CDR2 from the germline V gene are MNHEY and SMNVEV (reference sequence). Deletions cut 1 base from V and 3 bases from J, with 12 bases between. In nucleotides, the CDR3 is TGTGCCAGCAGTTTATTTGGGGCATCGGACTATGGCTACACCTTC. This encodes CASSLFGASDYGYTF.

This chain connects TRBV5-1 to TRBJ1-1, with 7 bases fitting TRBD1. The CDR3 extends over 14 amino acids. In germline, CDR1 is SGHRS, CDR2 YFSETQ. The V gene end was trimmed by 4 bases and the J gene end by 1 base; junction bases not matched to a gene: 4. CDR3 coding DNA: TGCGCCAGCAGCGTGACAGGGAGGAACACTGAAGCTTTCTTT. Translated, it gives CASSVTGRNTEAFF.

V usage is TRBV30 and J usage is TRBJ1-4; 9 bases match TRBD1. The V gene end was trimmed by 3 bases and the J gene end by 5 bases; junction bases not matched to a gene: 4. The CDR3 totals 14 residues. CDR1 GTSNPN and CDR2 SVGIG come from the germline V gene (reference sequence). The CDR3 nucleotides are TGTGCCTGGAGAGGCGGGACAGGGAATGAAAAACTGTTTTTT. Translating gives CAWRGGTGNEKLFF.

This sequence joins TRBV5-1 and TRBJ1-1; D is unclear. The CDR3 consists of 12 residues. Deletions cut 5 bases from V and 6 bases from J, with 11 bases between. Germline CDR1 is SGHRS and CDR2 is YFSETQ. The CDR3 DNA reads as TGCGCCAGCAGAATAACCGGGTCTGAAGCTTTCTTT. Its protein is CASRITGSEAFF. The complete variable domain, with remaining parts taken from reference TRBV5-1 and TRBJ1-1, reads KAGVTQTPRYLIKTRGQQVTLSCSPISGHRSVSWYQQTPGQGLQFLFEYFSETQRNKGNFPGRFSGRQFSNSRSEMNVSTLELGDSALYLCASRITGSEAFFGQGTRLTVV.

This clone was counted between two and nine times. This sequence joins TRBV30 and TRBJ1-5; D may be TRBD1 (5 bases). Per the germline V gene, CDR1 is GTSNPN and CDR2 is SVGIG (reference sequence). Trimming stripped 2 bases from V and 2 bases from J, with 7 bases between. This CDR3 is 13 amino acids long. DNA of the CDR3: TGTGCCTGGAGTTCCAGGGGCAATCAGCCCCAGCATTTT. Translated: CAWSSRGNQPQHF.

This chain joins TRBV9 and TRBJ1-3; unclear D gene. In germline, CDR1 is SGDLS, CDR2 YYNGEE. The CDR3 runs 15 residues. Trimming stripped 3 bases from V and 0 bases from J, with 10 bases between. CDR3 bases: TGTGCCAGCAGCGCCCAGACGGGCTCTGGAAACACCATATATTTT. It specifies CASSAQTGSGNTIYF.

The chain links TRBV6-5 to TRBJ2-7; 9 bases fit TRBD1. Germline V gives CDR1 MNHEY, CDR2 SVGAGI. The ends lost 4 bases at V and 1 base at J; junction bases unmatched: 2. This CDR3 is built from 14 residues. This chain's CDR3 is CASSSDRGSYEQYF. In DNA, the CDR3 is TGTGCCAGCAGTTCGGACAGGGGATCCTACGAGCAGTACTTC.

This clone was counted between two and nine times. The rearrangement uses TRBV7-2 and TRBJ1-2; 8 bases are a match to TRBD1. The germline V gene encodes CDR1 SGHTA and CDR2 FQGNSA. Trimming at V came to 5 bases and at J to 4 bases, leaving 9 bases not matched to a gene. The CDR3 is made up of 15 amino acids. The CDR3 region is CASSTRQGNPYGYTF. Here the CDR3 DNA reads TGTGCCAGCAGCACGCGACAGGGGAACCCCTATGGCTACACCTTC.

The rearrangement joins TRBV28 to TRBJ1-5; D remains unclear. CDR3 length: 14 residues. The ends were cut back, 8 bases at V and 3 bases at J, with 14 bases in the middle. From germline, CDR1 is MDHEN and CDR2 SYDVKM. The CDR3 sequence is CASGRESDNQPQHF. CDR3 DNA sequence: TGTGCCAGCGGGAGGGAAAGTGACAATCAGCCCCAGCATTTT.